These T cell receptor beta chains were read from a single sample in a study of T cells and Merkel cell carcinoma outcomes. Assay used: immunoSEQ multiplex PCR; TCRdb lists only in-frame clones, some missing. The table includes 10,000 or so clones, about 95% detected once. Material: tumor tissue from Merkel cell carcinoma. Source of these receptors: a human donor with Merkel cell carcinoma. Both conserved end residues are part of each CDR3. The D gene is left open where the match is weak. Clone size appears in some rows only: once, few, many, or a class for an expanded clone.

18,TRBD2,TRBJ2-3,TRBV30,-,CAWSVRLRLAGGGDTQYF,TGTGCCTGGAGTGTAAGATTGAGGCTAGCGGGAGGGGGAGATACGCAGTATTTT
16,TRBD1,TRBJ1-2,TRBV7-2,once,CASSLAIRGNNYGYTF,TGTGCCAGCAGCTTAGCTATCAGGGGGAATAACTATGGCTACACCTTC
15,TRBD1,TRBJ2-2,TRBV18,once,CASSPDRRNTGELFF,TGTGCCAGCTCACCGGACAGGCGGAACACCGGGGAGCTGTTTTTT
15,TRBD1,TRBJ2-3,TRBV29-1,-,CSVEDGTAYTDTQYF,TGCAGCGTTGAAGACGGGACAGCCTACACAGATACGCAGTATTTT
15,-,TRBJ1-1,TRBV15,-,CATRKGGNTNTEAFF,TGTGCCACCAGAAAGGGGGGAAATACAAACACTGAAGCTTTCTTT
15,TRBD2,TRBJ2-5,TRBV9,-,CASSAAGGLGETQYF,TGTGCCAGCAGCGCGGCGGGAGGGTTAGGGGAGACCCAGTACTTC
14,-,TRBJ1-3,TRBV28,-,CASSTPGPGNTIYF,TGTGCCAGCAGTACCCCAGGTCCCGGAAACACCATATATTTT
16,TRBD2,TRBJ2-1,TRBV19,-,CASRTRSGSSYNEQFF,TGTGCCAGTAGGACCCGCAGCGGGAGTTCCTACAATGAGCAGTTCTTC
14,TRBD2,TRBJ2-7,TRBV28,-,CASSPAGGAYEQYF,TGTGCCAGCAGTCCAGCGGGAGGCGCCTACGAGCAGTACTTC
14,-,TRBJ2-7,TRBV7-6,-,CASSQLTDLPEQYF,TGTGCCAGCAGCCAACTGACAGATTTGCCCGAGCAGTACTTC
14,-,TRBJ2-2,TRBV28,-,CAGSGHPNTGELFF,TGTGCCGGTTCGGGACACCCGAACACCGGGGAGCTGTTTTTT
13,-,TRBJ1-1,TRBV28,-,CASRLRGVTEAFF,TGTGCCAGCCGCCTAAGGGGGGTCACTGAAGCTTTCTTT
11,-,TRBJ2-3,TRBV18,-,CASSKTDTQYF,TGTGCCAGCTCTAAGACAGATACGCAGTATTTT
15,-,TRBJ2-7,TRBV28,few,CASYDILDNSYEQYF,TGTGCCAGCTACGATATCTTAGACAACTCCTACGAGCAGTACTTC
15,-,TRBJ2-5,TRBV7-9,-,CASSLGTVRPETQYF,TGTGCCAGCAGCTTAGGGACAGTTAGACCGGAGACCCAGTACTTC
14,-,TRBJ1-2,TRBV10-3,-,CAISAGGSDYGYTF,TGTGCCATTAGTGCTGGAGGATCCGACTATGGCTACACTTTC
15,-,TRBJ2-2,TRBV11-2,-,CASSSSRAVIGELFF,TGTGCCAGCAGCTCTTCCAGAGCGGTTATCGGGGAGCTGTTTTTT
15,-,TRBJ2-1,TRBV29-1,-,CSVGPGPTYENEQFF,TGCAGCGTGGGACCGGGCCCCACCTATGAAAATGAGCAGTTCTTC
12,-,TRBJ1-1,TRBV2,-,CASRTGMTEAFF,TGTGCCAGCAGAACAGGGATGACTGAAGCTTTCTTT
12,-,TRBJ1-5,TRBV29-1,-,CSVADSSQPQHF,TGCAGCGTTGCGGACAGTAGCCAGCCCCAGCATTTT
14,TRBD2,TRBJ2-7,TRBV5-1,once,CASSWGGRTNEQYF,TGCGCCAGCAGCTGGGGCGGGAGAACGAACGAGCAGTACTTC
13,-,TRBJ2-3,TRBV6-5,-,CASRRQSTDTQYF,TGTGCCAGCAGAAGACAGAGCACAGATACGCAGTATTTT
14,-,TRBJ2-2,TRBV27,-,CASSFDGRTGELFF,TGTGCCAGCAGTTTTGACGGCCGCACCGGGGAGCTGTTTTTT
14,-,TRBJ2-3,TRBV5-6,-,CASRPHDWGDTQYF,TGTGCCAGCAGACCGCACGATTGGGGGGATACGCAGTATTTT
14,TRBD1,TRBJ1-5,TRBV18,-,CASSTGASNQPQHF,TGTGCCAGCTCTACAGGGGCTAGCAATCAGCCCCAGCATTTT
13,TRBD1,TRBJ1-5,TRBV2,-,CASRTGRGQPQHF,TGTGCCAGCAGGACAGGGAGGGGTCAGCCCCAGCATTTT
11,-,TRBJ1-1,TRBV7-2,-,CASSLYTEAFF,TGTGCCAGCAGCTTATACACTGAAGCTTTCTTT
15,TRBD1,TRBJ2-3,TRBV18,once,CASSPWTGVGDTQYF,TGTGCCAGCTCACCGTGGACAGGGGTAGGAGATACGCAGTATTTT
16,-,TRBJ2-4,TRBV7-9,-,CASSLTGTGAKNIQYF,TGTGCCAGCAGCTTAACAGGGACCGGGGCCAAAAACATTCAGTACTTC
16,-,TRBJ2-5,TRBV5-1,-,CASSLAVTGGQETQYF,TGCGCCAGCAGCTTGGCCGTTACAGGAGGGCAAGAGACCCAGTACTTC
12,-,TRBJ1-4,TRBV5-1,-,CASSLTNEKLFF,TGCGCCAGCAGCTTGACTAATGAAAAACTGTTTTTT
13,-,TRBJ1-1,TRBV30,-,CAWRQGLGTEAFF,TGTGCCTGGAGACAAGGGTTGGGCACTGAAGCTTTCTTT
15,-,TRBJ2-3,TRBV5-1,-,CASSLPGGSTDTQYF,TGCGCCAGCAGCCTCCCGGGGGGCAGCACAGATACGCAGTATTTT
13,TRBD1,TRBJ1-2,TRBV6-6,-,CASSQGGDYGYTF,TGTGCCAGCAGTCAGGGGGGGGACTATGGCTACACCTTC
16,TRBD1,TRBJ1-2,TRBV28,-,CASSSRRDRVTLGYTF,TGTGCCAGCAGTTCCCGCCGGGACAGGGTTACGTTAGGCTACACCTTC
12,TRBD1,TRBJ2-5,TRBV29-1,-,CSVETGGETQYF,TGCAGCGTTGAAACAGGGGGAGAGACCCAGTACTTC
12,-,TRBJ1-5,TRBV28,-,CASSLEPGPQHF,TGTGCCAGCAGCCTTGAGCCCGGGCCCCAGCATTTT
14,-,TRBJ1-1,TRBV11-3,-,CASSLSGGNTEAFF,TGTGCCAGCAGCTTATCCGGGGGGAACACTGAAGCTTTCTTT
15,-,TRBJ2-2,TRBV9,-,CASSVEPKNTGELFF,TGTGCCAGCAGTGTAGAGCCGAAAAACACCGGGGAGCTGTTTTTT
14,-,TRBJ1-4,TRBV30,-,CAWRGRSTNEKLFF,TGTGCCTGGAGGGGGCGATCAACTAATGAAAAACTGTTTTTT
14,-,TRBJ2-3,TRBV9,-,CASSALTQTDTQYF,TGTGCCAGCAGCGCCCTTACACAGACAGATACGCAGTATTTT
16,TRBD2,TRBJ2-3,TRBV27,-,CASSLRLAGGSDTQYF,TGTGCCAGCAGTTTAAGGCTAGCGGGAGGCTCAGATACGCAGTATTTT
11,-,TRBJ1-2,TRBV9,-,CASSTTRGYTF,TGTGCCAGCAGCACTACGCGAGGCTACACCTTC
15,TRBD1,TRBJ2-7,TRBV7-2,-,CASSLGQGVSGEQYF,TGTGCCAGCAGCTTAGGACAGGGGGTATCGGGGGAGCAGTACTTC
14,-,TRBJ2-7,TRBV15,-,CATSKEGISYEQYF,TGTGCCACCAGCAAAGAGGGGATTTCCTACGAGCAGTACTTC
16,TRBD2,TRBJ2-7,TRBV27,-,CASSLESGTYRYEQYF,TGTGCCAGCAGTTTGGAGAGCGGGACGTACCGGTACGAGCAGTACTTC